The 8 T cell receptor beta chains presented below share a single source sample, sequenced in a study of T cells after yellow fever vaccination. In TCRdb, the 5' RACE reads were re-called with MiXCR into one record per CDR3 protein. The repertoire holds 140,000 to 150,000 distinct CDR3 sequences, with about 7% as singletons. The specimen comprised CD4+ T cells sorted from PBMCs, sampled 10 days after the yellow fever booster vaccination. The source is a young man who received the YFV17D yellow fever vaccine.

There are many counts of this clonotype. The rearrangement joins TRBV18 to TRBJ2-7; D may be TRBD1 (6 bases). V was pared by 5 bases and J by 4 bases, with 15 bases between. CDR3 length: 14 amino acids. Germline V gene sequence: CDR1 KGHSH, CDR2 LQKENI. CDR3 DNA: TGTGCCAGCTCATCACGGACAGAGAATTACGAGCAGTACTTC. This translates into CASSSRTENYEQYF.

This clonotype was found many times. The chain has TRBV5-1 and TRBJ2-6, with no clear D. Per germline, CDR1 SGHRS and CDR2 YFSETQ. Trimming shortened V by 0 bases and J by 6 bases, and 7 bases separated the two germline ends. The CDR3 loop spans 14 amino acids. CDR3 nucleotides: TGCGCCAGCAGCTTGGCGCCACAGGCCAACGTCCTGACTTTC. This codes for CASSLAPQANVLTF.

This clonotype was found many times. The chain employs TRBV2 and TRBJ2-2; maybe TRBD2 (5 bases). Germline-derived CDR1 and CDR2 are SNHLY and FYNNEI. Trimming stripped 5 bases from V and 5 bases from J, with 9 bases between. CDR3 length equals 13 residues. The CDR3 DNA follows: TGTGCCAGCAGTATAACTAGAACCGGGGAGCTGTTTTTT. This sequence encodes CASSITRTGELFF.

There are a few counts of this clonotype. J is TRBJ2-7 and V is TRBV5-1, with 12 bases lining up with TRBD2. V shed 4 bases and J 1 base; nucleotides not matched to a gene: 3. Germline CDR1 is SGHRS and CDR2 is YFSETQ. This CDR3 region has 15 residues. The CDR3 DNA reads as TGCGCCAGCAGCGTGACTAGCGGGAGATCCTACGAGCAGTACTTC. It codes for CASSVTSGRSYEQYF.

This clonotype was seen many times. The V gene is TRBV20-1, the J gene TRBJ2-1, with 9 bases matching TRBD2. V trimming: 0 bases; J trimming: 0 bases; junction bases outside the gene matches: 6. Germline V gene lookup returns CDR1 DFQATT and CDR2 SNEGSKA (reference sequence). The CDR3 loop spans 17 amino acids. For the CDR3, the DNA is TGCAGTGCTAGAGATATGCGGGAGGGCAGCTCCTACAATGAGCAGTTCTTC. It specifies CSARDMREGSSYNEQFF.

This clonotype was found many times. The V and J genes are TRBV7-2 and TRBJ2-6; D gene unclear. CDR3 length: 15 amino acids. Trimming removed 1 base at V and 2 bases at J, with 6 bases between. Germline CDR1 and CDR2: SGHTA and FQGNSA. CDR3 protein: CASSLVGTGANVLTF. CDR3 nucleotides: TGTGCCAGCAGCTTAGTGGGGACTGGGGCCAACGTCCTGACTTTC.

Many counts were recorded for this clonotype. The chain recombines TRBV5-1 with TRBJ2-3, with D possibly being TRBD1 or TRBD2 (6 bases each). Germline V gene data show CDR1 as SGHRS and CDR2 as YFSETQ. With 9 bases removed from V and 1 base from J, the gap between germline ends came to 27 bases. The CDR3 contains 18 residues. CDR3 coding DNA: TGCGCCATCCAGGACGGGGGACATCTAGATAGTGGCACAGATACGCAGTATTTT. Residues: CAIQDGGHLDSGTDTQYF.

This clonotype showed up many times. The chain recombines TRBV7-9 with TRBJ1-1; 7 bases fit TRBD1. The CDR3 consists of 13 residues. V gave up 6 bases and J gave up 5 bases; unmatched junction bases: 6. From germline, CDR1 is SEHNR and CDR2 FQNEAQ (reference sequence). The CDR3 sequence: CASRRQGATEAFF. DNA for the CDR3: TGTGCCAGCAGGAGACAGGGAGCAACTGAAGCTTTCTTT.